Presented here are 14 T cell receptor beta chains from one specimen sequenced in a study of blood T cells in healthy people across ages. A second PCR of about 7 to 11 cycles used a sample-barcoded 5' primer and a J-beta primer mix. TCRdb processed the 5' RACE reads anew with MiXCR; each CDR3 protein has one entry. The table shows over a million distinct CDR3 sequences, with about 42% occurring only once. Material for sequencing was blood. Receptor source: a woman between 18 and 29 years old in good health.

This clonotype has just a few counts. This chain connects TRBV7-2 to TRBJ2-5; no reliable D call. The CDR3 is 17 amino acids. The V end lost 2 bases, the J end lost 1 base, and 17 bases lay between the germline ends. Germline loops: CDR1 SGHTA, CDR2 FQGNSA. In nucleotides, the CDR3 is TGTGCCAGCAGCTTAATCACGCTAGGACCGAGCCAAGAGACCCAGTACTTC. As protein: CASSLITLGPSQETQYF.

This chain links TRBV6-5 with TRBJ1-4; TRBD1 agrees at 7 bases. Germline trimming cut 10 bases from V and 5 bases from J; bases unmatched to any gene: 10. The CDR3 contains 14 residues. The germline V gene has CDR1 MNHEY and CDR2 SVGAGI. This CDR3 is CATKEGQLNEKLFF. CDR3 in DNA: TGTGCCACCAAGGAGGGACAGCTAAATGAAAAACTGTTTTTT.

This clonotype was seen more than once but under ten times. The chain employs TRBV7-8 and TRBJ1-1, with D unresolved. The CDR3 is made up of 15 amino acids. CDR1 is SGHVS and CDR2 is FQNEAQ in the germline V gene. V shed 6 bases and J shed 3 bases, with 17 bases lying between them. In nucleotides, the CDR3 is TGTGCCAGCAGACCCAAACGAACTAGTGACACTGAAGCTTTCTTT. It translates to CASRPKRTSDTEAFF.

In this sample, this clonotype turned up a few times. V gene TRBV9 combines with J gene TRBJ2-4; D is possibly TRBD2 (5 bases). CDR1 and CDR2 (germline): SGDLS, YYNGEE. The CDR3 loop spans 13 amino acids. V gave up 1 base and J gave up 8 bases, with 10 bases separating them. The CDR3 loop is CASSVQERDIQYF. The CDR3, as DNA: TGTGCCAGCAGCGTACAGGAGAGGGACATTCAGTACTTC.

This chain joins TRBV30 and TRBJ2-4; either TRBD1 or TRBD2 may fit D (5 bases each). Trimming took off 2 bases at V and 8 bases at J, with 16 bases between the two ends. The CDR3 has 14 residues. Looked up from germline, CDR1 is GTSNPN and CDR2 is SVGIG (reference sequence). This chain's CDR3 is CAWSTGGGKDIQYF. CDR3 DNA: TGTGCCTGGAGTACTGGTGGGGGAAAGGACATTCAGTACTTC. Together with reference TRBV30 and TRBJ2-4, the CDR3 gives the full variable domain: SQTIHQWPATLVQPVGSPLSLECTVEGTSNPNLYWYRQAAGRGLQLLFYSVGIGQISSEVPQNLSASRPQDRQFILSSKKLLLSDSGFYLCAWSTGGGKDIQYFGAGTRLSVL.

The chain combines TRBV25-1 with TRBJ1-2; TRBD1 might be the D (5 bases). The CDR3 loop spans 14 amino acids. Germline V gene lookup returns CDR1 MGHDK and CDR2 SYGVNS. Trimming stripped 5 bases from V and 8 bases from J, with 18 bases between. The CDR3 region is CASSLLGTQEGYTF. CDR3 nucleotides: TGTGCCAGCAGTTTACTCGGGACTCAAGAGGGCTACACCTTC.

The V gene is TRBV30, the J gene TRBJ1-2; D ambiguous. The CDR3 covers 13 residues. Per the germline V gene, CDR1 is GTSNPN and CDR2 is SVGIG (reference sequence). Trimming removed 3 bases from V and 3 bases from J, with 11 bases in between. CDR3 bases: TGTGCCTGGAGATCCTCCCCCTACTATGGCTACACCTTC. It translates to CAWRSSPYYGYTF.

The table lists this clonotype with a few counts. This sequence joins TRBV7-8 and TRBJ2-1; D remains ambiguous. Trimming stripped 1 base from V and 8 bases from J, with 18 bases between. The CDR3 is 16 amino acids. The germline CDR1 and CDR2 sequences are SGHVS and FQNEAQ. The chain's CDR3 is CASSLVFGGPLDEQFF. The CDR3 nucleotides read TGTGCCAGCAGCTTAGTCTTTGGCGGTCCGTTGGATGAGCAGTTCTTC.

V usage is TRBV27 and J usage is TRBJ2-1, with 11 bases aligning to TRBD2. V shed 3 bases, J shed 5 bases, and the junction held 6 bases outside the gene matches. Germline-derived CDR1 and CDR2 are MNHEY and SMNVEV (reference sequence). This CDR3 spans 16 amino acids. The CDR3 nucleotides read TGTGCCAGCAGTTTCCTCGGGACTAGCGGCCACAATGAGCAGTTCTTC. Translated, it gives CASSFLGTSGHNEQFF.

This clonotype was counted only a few times. CDR3 amino acids: CATSRAGQGLNEQYF. DNA of the CDR3: TGTGCCACCAGCAGAGCGGGACAGGGACTTAACGAGCAGTACTTC. This chain joins TRBV15 and TRBJ2-7; 9 bases agree with TRBD1. The CDR3 has 15 residues. Germline V gives CDR1 LNHNV, CDR2 YYDKDF (reference sequence). V trimming: 1 base; J trimming: 5 bases; junction bases outside the gene matches: 6.

The V call is TRBV7-9, the J call TRBJ2-3, with D tentatively TRBD2 (6 bases). Trimming removed 5 bases from V and 1 base from J, with 16 bases in between. Per the germline V gene, CDR1 is SEHNR and CDR2 is FQNEAQ (reference sequence). CDR3 length equals 16 residues. CDR3 loop: CASSPRFGTGTDTQYF. The DNA for the CDR3 is TGTGCCAGCAGCCCACGTTTTGGGACTGGCACAGATACGCAGTATTTT.

This clonotype was seen a handful of times. The chain recombines TRBV12-3 or TRBV12-4 with TRBJ2-1; D ambiguous. The CDR3 consists of 12 residues. Trimming took off 6 bases at V and 5 bases at J, with 8 bases between the two ends. The CDR3 protein is CASSPIDNEQFF. CDR3 in DNA: TGTGCCAGCAGCCCCATAGACAATGAGCAGTTCTTC.

This CDR3 reads CASSLEGQISVETQYF. The CDR3 region has the DNA TGTGCCAGCAGCTTGGAGGGACAGATCAGTGTTGAGACCCAGTACTTC. V is TRBV7-2 and J is TRBJ2-7; D might be TRBD1 (7 bases). TRBJ2-5 matches the DNA end more closely, so the J call is doubtful. Germline CDR1 and CDR2: SGHTA and FQGNSA. CDR3 length: 16 residues.

The table lists this clonotype with a few counts. This chain uses TRBV20-1 with TRBJ2-7, with D hard to call. CDR3 length equals 14 residues. Per germline, CDR1 DFQATT and CDR2 SNEGSKA (reference sequence). V was trimmed by 3 bases and J by 3 bases, leaving 15 bases between them. The CDR3 reads CSARSGVVVYEQYF. The CDR3 DNA follows: TGCAGTGCTAGGTCTGGCGTGGTCGTCTACGAGCAGTACTTC.